The rows below give T cell receptor beta chains drawn from one sample of a study of blood T cell repertoires in COVID-19. Here immunoSEQ multiplex PCR was the method, and the copy in TCRdb shows in-frame clones only, minus some. The sample gives some 490,000 clones, over 75% of which show up once; 3% to 4% is in the top ten. The sequenced sample was peripheral blood. The receptors come from a human donor in a cohort sampled during active COVID-19. Both conserved end residues are trimmed from each CDR3. The D gene is left open where the match is weak. Rows may omit the clone size; those that give it use once, few, many or a size class.

size	D	V	J	CDR3
NA	NA	TRBV12-3/TRBV12-4	TRBJ2-7	ASTLGIRTEQY
NA	NA	TRBV3-1/TRBV3-2	TRBJ2-5	ASSQLGRESQY
NA	TRBD2	TRBV7-2	TRBJ2-1	ASSSISPSGRRSYNEQF
NA	NA	TRBV4-2	TRBJ1-4	ASSQDRDSGTNEKLF
NA	NA	TRBV18	TRBJ1-1	ASSPLSGTEAF
NA	NA	TRBV3-1/TRBV3-2	TRBJ2-7	ASSPYRSKLVHEQY
NA	TRBD1	TRBV11-2	TRBJ2-7	ASSLDTGTGEFEQY
NA	TRBD1	TRBV18	TRBJ1-1	ASLSTTGAMNTEAF
NA	TRBD1	TRBV6-5	TRBJ1-6	ASSYSTGGRGSPLH
NA	TRBD2	TRBV10-3	TRBJ2-5	AISVVAGDRETQY
NA	NA	TRBV7-2	TRBJ2-7	ASSLYAGENSEQY
NA	TRBD1	TRBV5-1	TRBJ1-1	ASSGGQGGNTEAF
NA	NA	TRBV11-3	TRBJ1-1	ASSLERSEAF
NA	NA	TRBV5-1	TRBJ1-3	ASSLAGYSGNTIY
NA	NA	TRBV19	TRBJ1-5	ASSIAFDAVNQPQH
NA	TRBD2	TRBV3-1/TRBV3-2	TRBJ2-1	ASSQGLAGGENEQF
NA	TRBD2	TRBV9	TRBJ2-3	ASSPRTSGVALLRDTQY
few	NA	TRBV19	TRBJ1-6	ASSGRVVGSPLH
NA	NA	TRBV15	TRBJ1-1	ATSRDYGGSTEAF
NA	NA	TRBV30	TRBJ2-3	AWSVLSQALGDTQY
NA	TRBD1	TRBV14	TRBJ1-4	ASSQDVGQGDEKLF
NA	NA	TRBV6-5	TRBJ1-5	ASSKIQVSNQPQH
NA	TRBD1	TRBV4-2	TRBJ1-4	ASSRDRGNEKLF
once	NA	TRBV23-1	TRBJ1-4	ASSQSPEDRLLATNEKLF
NA	NA	TRBV27	TRBJ1-2	ASRSATGYGYT
NA	TRBD2	TRBV6-6	TRBJ2-1	ASTRREGSYNEQF
NA	NA	TRBV28	TRBJ1-6	ASRPSRTANSPLH
once	TRBD2	TRBV29-1	TRBJ2-3	SVEGASGRSYTDTQY
NA	NA	TRBV3-1/TRBV3-2	TRBJ1-6	ASSQGPWHNSPLH